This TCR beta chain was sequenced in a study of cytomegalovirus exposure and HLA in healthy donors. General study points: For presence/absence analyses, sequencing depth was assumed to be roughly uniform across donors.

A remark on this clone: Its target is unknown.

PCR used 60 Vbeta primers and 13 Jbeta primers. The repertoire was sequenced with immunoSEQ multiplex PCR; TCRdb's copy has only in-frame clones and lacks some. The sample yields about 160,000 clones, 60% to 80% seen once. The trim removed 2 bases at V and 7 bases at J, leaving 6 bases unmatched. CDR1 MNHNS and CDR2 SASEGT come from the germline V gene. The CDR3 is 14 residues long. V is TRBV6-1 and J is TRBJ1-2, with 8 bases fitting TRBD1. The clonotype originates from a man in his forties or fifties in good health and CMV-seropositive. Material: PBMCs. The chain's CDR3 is CASSERGDRGGYTF. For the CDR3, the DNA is TGTGCCAGCAGTGAAAGGGGAGACAGGGGTGGCTACACCTTC.